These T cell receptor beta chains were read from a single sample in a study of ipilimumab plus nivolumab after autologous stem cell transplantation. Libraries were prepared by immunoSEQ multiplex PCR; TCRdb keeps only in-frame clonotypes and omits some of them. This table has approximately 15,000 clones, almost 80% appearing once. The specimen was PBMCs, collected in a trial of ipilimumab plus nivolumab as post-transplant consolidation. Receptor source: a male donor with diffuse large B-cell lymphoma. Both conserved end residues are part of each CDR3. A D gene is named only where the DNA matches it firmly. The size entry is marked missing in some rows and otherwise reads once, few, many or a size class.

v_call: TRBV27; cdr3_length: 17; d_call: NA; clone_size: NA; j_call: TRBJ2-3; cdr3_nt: TGTGCCAGCAGTACGTCCGGCGTTGTGGCTAGCACAGATACGCAGTATTTT; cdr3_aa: CASSTSGVVASTDTQYF
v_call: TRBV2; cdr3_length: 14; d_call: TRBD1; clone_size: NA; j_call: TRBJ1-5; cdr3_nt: TGTGCCAGCAGTGTTGACAGGGGGAATCAGCCCCAGCATTTT; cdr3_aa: CASSVDRGNQPQHF
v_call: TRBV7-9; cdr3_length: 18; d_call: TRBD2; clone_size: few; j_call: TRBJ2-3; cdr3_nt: TGTGCCAGCAGCGATCCGGGACTAGCGGGAGCTAGCACAGATACGCAGTATTTT; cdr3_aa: CASSDPGLAGASTDTQYF
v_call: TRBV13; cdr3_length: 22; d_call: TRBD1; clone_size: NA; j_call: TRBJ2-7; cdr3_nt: TGTGCCAGCAGCTTAGCCGGGACAGTCTCATTGTGGGGACAGGGGTATCACTACGAGCAGTACTTC; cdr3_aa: CASSLAGTVSLWGQGYHYEQYF
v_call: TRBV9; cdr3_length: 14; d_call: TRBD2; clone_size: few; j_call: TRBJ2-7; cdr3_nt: TGTGCCAGCAGCGAAACGAGCGGGGAAACCGAGCAGTACTTC; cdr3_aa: CASSETSGETEQYF
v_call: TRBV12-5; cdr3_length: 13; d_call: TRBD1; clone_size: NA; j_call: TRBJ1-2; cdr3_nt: TGTGCTAGTGGCCTAGGACAGGGGGATGGCTACACCTTC; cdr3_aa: CASGLGQGDGYTF
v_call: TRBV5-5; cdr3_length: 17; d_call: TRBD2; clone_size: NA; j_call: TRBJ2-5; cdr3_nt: TGTGCCAGCAGCTTGGCGGGCGCGCGGGGGGGTCAAGAGACCCAGTACTTC; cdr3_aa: CASSLAGARGGQETQYF
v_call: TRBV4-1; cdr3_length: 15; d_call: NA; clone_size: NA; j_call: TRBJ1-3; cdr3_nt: TGCGCCAGCAGCCCCGAGCCTCACTCTGGAAACACCATATATTTT; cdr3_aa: CASSPEPHSGNTIYF
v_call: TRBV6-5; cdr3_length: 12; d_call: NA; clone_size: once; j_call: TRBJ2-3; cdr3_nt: TGTGCCAGCAGACACAAGTGGGATACGCAGTATTTT; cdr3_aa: CASRHKWDTQYF
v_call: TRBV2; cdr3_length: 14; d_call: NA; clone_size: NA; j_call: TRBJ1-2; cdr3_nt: TGTGCCAGCAGTGCTGACAGCATTAACTATGGCTACACCTTC; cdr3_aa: CASSADSINYGYTF
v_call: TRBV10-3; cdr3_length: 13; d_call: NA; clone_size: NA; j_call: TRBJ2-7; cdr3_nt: TGTGCCATCAGTCCACCTCCGGGCTACGAGCAGTACTTC; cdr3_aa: CAISPPPGYEQYF
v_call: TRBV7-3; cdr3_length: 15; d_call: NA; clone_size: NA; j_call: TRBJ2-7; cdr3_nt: TGTGCCAGCAGCTTAAGGGGGGCGGGAACCTACGAGCAGTACTTC; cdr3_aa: CASSLRGAGTYEQYF
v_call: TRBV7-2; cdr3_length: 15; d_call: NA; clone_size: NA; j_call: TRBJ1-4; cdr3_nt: TGTGCCAGCAGCGAAGGACAGTCAACTAATGAAAAACTGTTTTTT; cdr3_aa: CASSEGQSTNEKLFF
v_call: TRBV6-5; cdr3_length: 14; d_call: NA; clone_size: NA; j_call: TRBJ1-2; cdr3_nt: TGTGCCAGCAGTTACGGAGGGGCTAACTATGGCTACACCTTC; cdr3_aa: CASSYGGANYGYTF
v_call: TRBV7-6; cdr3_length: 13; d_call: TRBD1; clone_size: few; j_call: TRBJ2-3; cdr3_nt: TGTGCCAGCAGCCCACAGGGGGTAGATACGCAGTATTTT; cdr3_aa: CASSPQGVDTQYF
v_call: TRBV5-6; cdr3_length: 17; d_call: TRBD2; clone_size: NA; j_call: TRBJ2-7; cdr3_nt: TGTGCCAGCAGCTTTGGGACTAGCGGGGGGCTATCCTACGAGCAGTACTTC; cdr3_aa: CASSFGTSGGLSYEQYF
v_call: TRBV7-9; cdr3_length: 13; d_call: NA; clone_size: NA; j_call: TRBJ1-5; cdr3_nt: TGTGCCAGCAGCTTGGGGTTAAGGCAGCCCCAGCATTTT; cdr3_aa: CASSLGLRQPQHF
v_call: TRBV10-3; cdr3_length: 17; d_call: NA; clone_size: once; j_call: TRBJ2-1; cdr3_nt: TGTGCCATCCGACGGGACTTTCTACCTAGCTCCTACAATGAGCAGTTCTTC; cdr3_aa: CAIRRDFLPSSYNEQFF
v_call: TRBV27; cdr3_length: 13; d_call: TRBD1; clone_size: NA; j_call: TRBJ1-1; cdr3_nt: TGTGCCAGCAGTTTCTGGGACAGGGAGGAGGCTTTCTTT; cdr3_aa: CASSFWDREEAFF
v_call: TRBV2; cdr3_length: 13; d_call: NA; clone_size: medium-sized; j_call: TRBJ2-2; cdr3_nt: TGTGCCAGCAGGCCGAGAGCTACCGGGGAGCTGTTTTTT; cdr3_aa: CASRPRATGELFF
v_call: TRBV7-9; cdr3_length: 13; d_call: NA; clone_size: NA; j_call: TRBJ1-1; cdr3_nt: TGTGCCAGCAGCGCACAGGGAAACACTGAAGCTTTCTTT; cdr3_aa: CASSAQGNTEAFF
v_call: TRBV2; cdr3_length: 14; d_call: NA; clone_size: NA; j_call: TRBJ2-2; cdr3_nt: TGTGCCAGCAGTTGGGACGCCAACACCGGGGAGCTGTTTTTT; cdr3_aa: CASSWDANTGELFF
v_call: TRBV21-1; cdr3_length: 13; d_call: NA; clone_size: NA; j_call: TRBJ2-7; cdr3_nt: TGTGCCAGCAGCCTGTGGAGCTCCTACGAGCAGTACTTC; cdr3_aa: CASSLWSSYEQYF
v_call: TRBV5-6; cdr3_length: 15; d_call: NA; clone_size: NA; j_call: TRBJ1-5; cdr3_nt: TGTGCCAGCAGCTTGGGAGGGGACCCTGGTTGGCCCCAGCATTTT; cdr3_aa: CASSLGGDPGWPQHF
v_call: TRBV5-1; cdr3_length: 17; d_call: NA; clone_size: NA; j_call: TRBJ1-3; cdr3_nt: TGCGCCAGCAGCTTGTATAGCAGCCTGATATCTGGAAACACCATATATTTT; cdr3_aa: CASSLYSSLISGNTIYF
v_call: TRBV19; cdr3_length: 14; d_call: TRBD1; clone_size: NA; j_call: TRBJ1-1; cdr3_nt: TGTGCCAGTAGTTTACTACAGGGGTTCACTGAAGCTTTCTTT; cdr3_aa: CASSLLQGFTEAFF
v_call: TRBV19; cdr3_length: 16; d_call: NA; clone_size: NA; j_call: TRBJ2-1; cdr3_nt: TGTGCCACCTGCAGAGCGGCCCTAACCGTCGACAATGAGCAGTTCTTC; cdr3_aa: CATCRAALTVDNEQFF
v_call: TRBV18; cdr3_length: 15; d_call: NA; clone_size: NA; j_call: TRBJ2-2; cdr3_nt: TGTGCCAGCTCACCAAGGGACTCGGGGAGCGGGGAGCTGTTTTTT; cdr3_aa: CASSPRDSGSGELFF
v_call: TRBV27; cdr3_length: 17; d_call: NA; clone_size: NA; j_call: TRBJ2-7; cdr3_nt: TGTGCCAGCAGTTTATCGTGGGGTGGAGCCACCGCATACGAGCAGTACTTC; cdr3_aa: CASSLSWGGATAYEQYF
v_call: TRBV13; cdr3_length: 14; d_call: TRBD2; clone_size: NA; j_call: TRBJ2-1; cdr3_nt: TGTGCCAGCAGCTTGGGACTAGCCGCCAATGAGCAGTTCTTC; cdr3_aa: CASSLGLAANEQFF
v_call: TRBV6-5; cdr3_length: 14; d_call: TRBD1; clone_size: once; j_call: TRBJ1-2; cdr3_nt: TGTGCCAGCAGTTCCGGGGACAGGGTGTATGGCTACACCTTC; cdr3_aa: CASSSGDRVYGYTF
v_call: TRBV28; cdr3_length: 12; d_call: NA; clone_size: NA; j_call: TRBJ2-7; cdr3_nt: TGTGCCAGCAGCTTAGTAGGCTACGAGCAGTACTTC; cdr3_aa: CASSLVGYEQYF
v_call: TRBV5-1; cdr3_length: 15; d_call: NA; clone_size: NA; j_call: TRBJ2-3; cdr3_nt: TGCGCCAGCAGCTTGGGCGCCACTAGCACAGATACGCAGTATTTT; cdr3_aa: CASSLGATSTDTQYF
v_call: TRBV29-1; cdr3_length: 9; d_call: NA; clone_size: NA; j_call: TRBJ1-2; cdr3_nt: TGCAGCGTTGCGCCGGGCTACACCTTC; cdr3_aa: CSVAPGYTF
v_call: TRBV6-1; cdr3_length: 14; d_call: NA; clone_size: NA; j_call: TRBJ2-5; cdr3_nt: TGTGCCAGCAGGAGGGGGACCCTCCAAGAGACCCAGTACTTC; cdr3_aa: CASRRGTLQETQYF
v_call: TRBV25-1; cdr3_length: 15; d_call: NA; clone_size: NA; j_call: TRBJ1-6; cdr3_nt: TGTGCCAGCAGTGAATCAGGGAATTTAAATTCACCCCTCCACTTT; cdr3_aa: CASSESGNLNSPLHF
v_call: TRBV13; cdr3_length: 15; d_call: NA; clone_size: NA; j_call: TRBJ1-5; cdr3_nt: TGTGCCAGCAGTCAGGGGCACACTAGCAATCAGCCCCAGCATTTT; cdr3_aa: CASSQGHTSNQPQHF
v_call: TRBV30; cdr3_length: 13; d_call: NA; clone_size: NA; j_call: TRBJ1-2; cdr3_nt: TGTGCCTGGAGTGTAGAGTGGGACTATGGCTACACCTTC; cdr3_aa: CAWSVEWDYGYTF
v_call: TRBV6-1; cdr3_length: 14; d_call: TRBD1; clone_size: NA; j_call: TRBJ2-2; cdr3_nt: TGTGCCAGCAGGAGACAGGGGGCCACCGGGGAGCTGTTTTTT; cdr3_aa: CASRRQGATGELFF
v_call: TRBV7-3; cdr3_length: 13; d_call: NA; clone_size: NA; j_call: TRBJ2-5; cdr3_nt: TGTGCCAGCAGCTTATCGCGGGGCGAGACCCAGTACTTC; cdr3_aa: CASSLSRGETQYF
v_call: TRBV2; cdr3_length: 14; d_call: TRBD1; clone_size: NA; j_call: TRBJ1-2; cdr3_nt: TGTGCCAGCAGTGAAGCGTCTACAGGGGATGGCTACACCTTC; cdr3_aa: CASSEASTGDGYTF
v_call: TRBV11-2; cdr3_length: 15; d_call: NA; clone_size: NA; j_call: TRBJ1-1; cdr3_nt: TGTGCCAGCAGCCCTCGGACCGGTCTGGGCACTGAAGCTTTCTTT; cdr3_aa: CASSPRTGLGTEAFF
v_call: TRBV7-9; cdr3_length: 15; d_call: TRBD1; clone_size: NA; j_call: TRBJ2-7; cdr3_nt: TGTGCCAGCACCAACACGGGACAGGGTGCGTTCGAGCAGTACTTC; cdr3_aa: CASTNTGQGAFEQYF
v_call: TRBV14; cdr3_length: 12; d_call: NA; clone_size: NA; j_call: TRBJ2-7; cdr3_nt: TGTGCCAGCAGCCAAGGAGGACAAAACTGGTACTTC; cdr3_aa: CASSQGGQNWYF
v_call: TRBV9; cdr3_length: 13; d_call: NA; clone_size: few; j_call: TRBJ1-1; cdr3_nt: TGTGCCAGCAGCGTAGGGGGAGACACTGAAGCTTTCTTT; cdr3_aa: CASSVGGDTEAFF
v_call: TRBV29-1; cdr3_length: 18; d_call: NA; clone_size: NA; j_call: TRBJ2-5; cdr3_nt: TGCAGCGTTGAAGAGGGGGCGTTTTCGGCGGAGTACCAAGAGACCCAGTACTTC; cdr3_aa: CSVEEGAFSAEYQETQYF
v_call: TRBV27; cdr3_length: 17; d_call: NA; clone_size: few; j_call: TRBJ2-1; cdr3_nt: TGTGCCAGCAGTTTCCTAGGTGGGGGGATAACGTACAATGAGCAGTTCTTC; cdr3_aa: CASSFLGGGITYNEQFF
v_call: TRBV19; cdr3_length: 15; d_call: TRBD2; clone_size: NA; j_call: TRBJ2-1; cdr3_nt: TGTGCCAGTATTGACCTAGCGGGGGAATACAATGAGCAGTTCTTC; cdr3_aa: CASIDLAGEYNEQFF
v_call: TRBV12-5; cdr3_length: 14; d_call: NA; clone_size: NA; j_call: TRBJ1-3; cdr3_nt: TGTGCTAGTGGTTTGGTACCGGGGGGAAACACCATATATTTT; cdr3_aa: CASGLVPGGNTIYF
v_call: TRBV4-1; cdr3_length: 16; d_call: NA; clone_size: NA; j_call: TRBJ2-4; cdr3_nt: TGCGCCAGCAGCCAAGCCTCACAGGGAGTCAAAAACATTCAGTACTTC; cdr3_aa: CASSQASQGVKNIQYF
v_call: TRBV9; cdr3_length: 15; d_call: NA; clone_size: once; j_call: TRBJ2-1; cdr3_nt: TGTGCCAGCAGCGTAGCTCCCTCCGGGGGTAATGAGCAGTTCTTC; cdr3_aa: CASSVAPSGGNEQFF
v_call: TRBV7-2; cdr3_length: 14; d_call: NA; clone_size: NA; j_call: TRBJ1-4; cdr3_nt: TGTGCCAGCAGCTTGGACAGCTTAAATGAAAAACTGTTTTTT; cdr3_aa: CASSLDSLNEKLFF